This T cell receptor (beta chain) was documented in a study of cytomegalovirus exposure and HLA in healthy donors. Study outcomes and limitations: Later on, a genetic analysis was performed. It linked a missense variant in DCLRE1C with V- and J-gene trimming of TCR beta. Looking again later, the authors saw that most CMV-associated TCR beta chains seemed HLA-restricted.

This clone was observed a handful of times. Its antigen is not identified. PCR primers comprised 60 Vbeta and 13 Jbeta primers. Study processing details: A follow-up analysis tallied 60 million to 85 million unique TCR beta chains, some 11 million shared. Profiling relied on immunoSEQ multiplex PCR, and the TCRdb table lists in-frame clones only, not all of them. V, J and clone size are taken as reported in that table, and D and trimming were inferred from the DNA itself. In the table there are 90,000 to 150,000 clones, 8.5% to 9% of which are singletons. CDR1 SGHRS and CDR2 YFSETQ come from the germline V gene. Trimming removed 4 bases from V and 3 bases from J, with 7 bases in between. This CDR3 contains 12 residues.

The chain uses TRBV5-1 and TRBJ2-5, with D maybe TRBD1 (5 bases). This receptor was obtained from a woman aged 40 to 55 in good health and CMV-seropositive. The sample consisted of PBMCs. The CDR3 coding sequence is TGCGCCAGCAGCGGGGCCGAAGAGACCCAGTACTTC. This codes for CASSGAEETQYF.